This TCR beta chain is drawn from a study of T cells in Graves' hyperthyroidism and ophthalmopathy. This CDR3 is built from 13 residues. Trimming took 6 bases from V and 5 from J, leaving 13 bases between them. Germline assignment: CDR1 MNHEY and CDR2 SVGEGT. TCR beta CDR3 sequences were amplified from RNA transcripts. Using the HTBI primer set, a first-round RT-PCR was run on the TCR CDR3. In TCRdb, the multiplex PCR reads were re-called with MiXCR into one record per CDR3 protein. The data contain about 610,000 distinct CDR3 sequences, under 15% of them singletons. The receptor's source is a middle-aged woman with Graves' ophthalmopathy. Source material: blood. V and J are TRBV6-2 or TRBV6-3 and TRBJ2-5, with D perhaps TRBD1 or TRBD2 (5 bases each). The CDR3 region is CASSWGTVETQYF. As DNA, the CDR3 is TGTGCCAGCAGCTGGGGGACGGTGGAGACCCAGTACTTC.